The source of this T cell receptor (beta chain) is a study of breast tumors, draining lymph nodes, adjacent tissues. General study points: That most tumor T cells come from lymph nodes remained unproven. Findings are consistent with lymph node origin and intratumoral expansion of most tumor T cells. Tumor repertoires ranked between lymph nodes and nontumor tissue in diversity, with V and J gene preferences. Luminal-like breast cancer showed significantly greater tumor-nontumor repertoire similarity than basal-like breast cancer did.

MiXCR was run by TCRdb on the multiplex PCR reads, yielding one entry per CDR3 protein. The data hold approximately 230,000 distinct CDR3 sequences, with 30% to 35% observed a single time. Axillary draining lymph nodes of breast cancer patients supplied the node samples. The V gene's germline CDR1 is MNHNS and CDR2 SASEGT. The V end was cut by 4 bases, the J end by 3 bases, with 13 bases between. The CDR3 is 15 amino acids. This clonotype has a count of ten or more. Its antigen is currently unknown. Sequences were obtained from axillary lymph node tissue. The sequence derives from a female donor with breast cancer. Some clones in this sample may be carry-over from other donors' samples. V gene TRBV6-1 combines with J gene TRBJ1-5; unclear D gene. The CDR3 region has the DNA TGTGCCAGCAGTGCCGGGATCCAAGCCAATCAGCCCCAGCATTTT. It encodes CASSAGIQANQPQHF.